This T cell receptor (beta chain) appears in the sequencing data of a study of cytomegalovirus exposure and HLA in healthy donors. Findings and limits, study-wide: The likely explanation for a cluster of highly shared sequence variants was sequencing artifact. In a later analysis, TCR beta V- and J-gene trimming was associated with a missense DCLRE1C variant. Cytomegalovirus status was reportedly diagnosed by the classifier with high specificity and sensitivity.

PCR employed 60 Vbeta and 13 Jbeta primers. Assay used: immunoSEQ multiplex PCR; TCRdb lists only in-frame clones, some missing. The sample holds approximately 100,000 clones, around 79% seen once. The CDR3 has 16 residues. V lost 1 base, J lost 7 bases, and 8 bases stayed unmatched. From germline, CDR1 is SGHDN and CDR2 FVKESK. As concerns this clone: The antigen is undetermined.

J is TRBJ2-1 and V is TRBV14, with TRBD2 identical over 9 bases. Source material: PBMCs. The receptor was isolated from a woman in her forties in good health and CMV-seronegative. CDR3 nucleotide sequence: TGTGCCAGCAGCCAAGGTCGGCGGGAGGGATATAATGAGCAGTTCTTC. Translation: CASSQGRREGYNEQFF. The variable domain in full, completed from reference TRBV14 and TRBJ2-1, reads EAGVTQFPSHSVIEKGQTVTLRCDPISGHDNLYWYRRVMGKEIKFLLHFVKESKQDESGMPNNRFLAERTGGTYSTLKVQPAELEDSGVYFCASSQGRREGYNEQFFGPGTRLTVL.